This T cell receptor (beta chain) was identified in a study of T cell clonotyping in hematopoietic cell transplantation (dated by TCRdb to the early 2020s). With respect to the entire study: The study collected 130 to 150 blood samples from 30 to 40 consecutive transplant recipients and their related donors. Patients were recruited between September 2015 and early 2017 and followed until September 2020 or death.

As regards this clone: Its antigen is not yet known. Qualities for individual bases were not recorded, and no much larger clone is one base off.

Study-wide conclusions, independent of this receptor: Recipient repertoires showed only a small fraction of overlap with donor repertoires, and over 95% appeared de novo at the given depth. Donor and pretransplant recipient Inverse Simpson Index values predicted broader posttransplant TCR repertoire diversity. The sample size was limited, and CD4 and CD8 repertoire contributions could not be separated because cells were not sorted. After transplant, TCR diversity in recipients dropped, and pathologically expanded clonotypes climbed progressively between day 30 and day 180.

What the time point label conveys for this sample: 180 days after allo-HCT. Recipient blood was collected about 28 days before transplant and at days 30, 100 and 180 after transplant. Nuclei Lysis Solution was used to extract genomic DNA from fresh or cryopreserved unfractionated peripheral blood mononuclear cells. The immunoSEQ assay, a bias-controlled multiplex PCR using V- and J-specific primers, was used to amplify TCR beta CDR3 regions from genomic DNA. A proprietary barcode and Illumina adapter sequences were added to the CDR3 amplicons in a second PCR step. An Illumina MiSeq instrument was used to sequence the CDR3 libraries. For the original study's pipeline: immunoSEQ Analyzer 3.0 was used for export and quality control, with R Bioconductor and Immunarch used for downstream analyses. Repertoire metrics were calculated using only productive rearrangements within the normalized downsampled data set. Pathologically expanded clonotypes were defined as those larger than 5 templates in the normalized cohort. Repertoire diversity was measured with the Inverse Simpson Index. CMV-specificity analyses were carried out on the non-normalized data set to capture all clonotypes. In its TCRdb copy, this immuneACCESS table keeps in-frame sequences only and misses some clones. Where compared with another copy, unresolved V genes explain less than half of these, and the others have no known cause. V and J calls and clone size follow that table, whereas D and trimming were derived from the DNA. The sample yields 13,000 or so clones; around 74% were counted once. The ten most abundant clones make up about 15% of the sample.

V gives up 3 bases and J gives up 7 bases, and the segment between their germline ends measures 19 bases. CDR1 SGDLS and CDR2 YYNGEE were looked up in the germline V gene. Reading from cysteine to phenylalanine, the CDR3 counts 16 amino acids. Here the CDR3 DNA is all that survives: 48 bases in frame from base 1. Recombination connected TRBV9 to TRBJ2-2, with TRBD2 as a weak D call on 7 bases. This TCR derives from a male patient in his sixties who had an allogeneic stem cell transplant from an unrelated donor, so the T cells may come from the graft donor. Some clones in this sample may be carry-over from other donors' samples. The sample in question was peripheral blood mononuclear cells, obtained 180 days after allogeneic stem cell transplant. The bases read TGTGCCAGCAGCGAGGGGGGGGGCGCTGGTCTCGGGGAGCTGTTTTTT. Its protein reads: CASSEGGGAGLGELFF.